This T cell receptor (beta chain) was profiled in a study of T cell clonality in common variable immunodeficiency. CDR3 length: 12 amino acids. Germline V gene data show CDR1 as GTSNPN and CDR2 as SVGIG (reference sequence). Trimming removed 0 bases at V and 4 bases at J, with 7 bases between. Blood samples were heparinized, about 5 to 9 ml per donor. Using immunoSEQ multiplex PCR, the repertoire was profiled, and TCRdb retains in-frame clones only, with some absent. This repertoire holds fewer than 30,000 clones, and none appear only once. Study results and limitations: Reportedly, TCR beta sequences from common variable immunodeficiency showed fewer deletions and N-nucleotide insertions. CVID subjects showed higher TCRbeta clonality than healthy controls.

Note on this clone: Its target is not known. The read ends 3 residues early relative to the CDR3; the germline J gene fills the gap.

The sample was peripheral blood mononuclear cells. This chain joins TRBV30 and TRBJ2-7, with a tentative D call TRBD1 (6 bases). This sequence was found in a human donor with common variable immunodeficiency. The DNA read from the CDR3 is TGTGCCTGGAGTGTACAGGGTTACGAG. Translated: CAWSVQGYE. The full CDR3 is CAWSVQGYEQYF.